The 7 T cell receptor beta chains in this list originate from one sample, sequenced in a study of T cell responses to AZD1222 COVID-19 vaccine. Only in-frame clones appear in the TCRdb table, and some are missing; sequencing was by immunoSEQ multiplex PCR. Of about 200,000 clones in the sample, around nine tenths were seen once. Specimen: peripheral blood, collected 28 days after the second dose of the MenACWY control vaccine. The receptors were gathered from an adult who received the MenACWY meningococcal vaccine as a control.

The chain employs TRBV7-9 and TRBJ1-5; D is undetermined. There are 17 residues in the CDR3. Trimming cost V 5 bases and J 4 bases, with 21 bases left between them. Germline V CDR1 and CDR2: SEHNR, FQNEAQ (reference sequence). The CDR3 sequence: CASSLYRGQEGNQPQHF. The CDR3 DNA sequence: TGTGCCAGCAGCCTGTACCGAGGGCAGGAGGGAAATCAGCCCCAGCATTTT.

The chain couples TRBV6-5 to TRBJ1-2; D is possibly TRBD1 (5 bases). CDR3 length: 13 residues. Germline CDR1 and CDR2: MNHEY and SVGAGI. Trimming left V 6 bases short and J 7 bases short, with 15 bases between. In nucleotides, the CDR3 is TGTGCCAGCAGGGACTCCTCAGGGTCTGGCTACACCTTC. Protein: CASRDSSGSGYTF.

This chain links TRBV24-1 with TRBJ2-3; 11 nucleotides agree with TRBD1. With V trimmed by 1 base and J by 7 bases, 9 bases remained unmatched. CDR3 length: 17 residues. CDR1 KGHDR and CDR2 SFDVKD come from the germline V gene. The CDR3 nucleotides are TGTGCCACCAGTGATTTCCAAGGGGACAGGGGGACAAATACGCAGTATTTT. Residues: CATSDFQGDRGTNTQYF.

CDR3 in DNA: TGCGCCAGCAAGGGACTAGCGCGCACAGATACGCAGTATTTT. This encodes CASKGLARTDTQYF. V usage is TRBV5-1 and J usage is TRBJ2-3, with 10 positions matching TRBD2. V lost 6 bases, J lost 1 base, and 2 bases stayed unmatched. Per the germline V gene, CDR1 is SGHRS and CDR2 is YFSETQ. The CDR3 has 14 amino acids.

The CDR3 DNA follows: TGTGCCAGCTCACTATTCGGAGGTGGGGAGAACACCGGGGAGCTGTTTTTT. It translates to CASSLFGGGENTGELFF. This chain uses TRBV18 with TRBJ2-2, with D possibly TRBD2 on 5 matching bases. The CDR3 is made up of 17 amino acids. CDR1 is KGHSH, CDR2 LQKENI, per germline. Deletions cut 4 bases from V and 1 base from J, with 16 bases between.

The chain links TRBV30 to TRBJ1-3; TRBD1 might be the D (5 bases). CDR1 and CDR2 (germline): GTSNPN, SVGIG (reference sequence). The CDR3 loop spans 13 amino acids. Deletions cut 8 bases from V and 2 bases from J, with 13 bases between. This chain's CDR3 is CAVARDTGNTIYF. CDR3 in DNA: TGTGCCGTCGCCAGGGATACTGGAAACACCATATATTTT.

The rearrangement joins TRBV5-6 to TRBJ1-5; tentative D call: TRBD1 (5 bases). Germline CDR1 is SGHDT and CDR2 is YYEEEE. The CDR3 length is 15 residues. V was clipped by 0 bases and J by 2 bases, with 9 bases between them. The CDR3 coding sequence is TGTGCCAGCAGCTTGGGGGGGAACGGCAATCAGCCCCAGCATTTT. Its translation: CASSLGGNGNQPQHF.